The present entry profiles one T cell receptor beta chain with its context. Antigen: not known. The junction differs from germline at one of its ends, possibly a read error. Profiles of TCR beta VDJ and CDR3 were generated from a genomic DNA template. TCRdb independently ran MiXCR on the reads; one entry per CDR3 protein. The sample includes 150,000 to 200,000 distinct CDR3 sequences, 35% to 55% of them seen just once. The data were taken from a study of CD8+CD57+ T cells in acquired aplastic anemia. Overall study context: The average for DNA from sorted CD4+ and CD8+ cells was roughly 3 ug. About 10 million reads, on average, were obtained for CD4+ cells from healthy donors. Overall study findings and caveats: Sharing between patients and controls was observed for over 25 CD8+ CDR3 sequences. Significance was not reached for CD8+ Simpson's diversity between patients and controls.

The CDR3 has 17 residues. CDR1 and CDR2 from the germline V gene are MNHEY and SVGAGI. The chain is built from TRBV6-5 and TRBJ2-7; TRBD2 is a possible D gene (6 bases). The TCR originated in a human donor in good health. Specimen: sorted CD4+, CD8+, or CD8+CD57+ T cells (not recorded which) from PBMCs. As DNA, the CDR3 is TGTGCCAGCAGTTACGCCTGGGGGACTGGCGGTTCCTACGAGCAGTATTTC. Translating it yields CASSYAWGTGGSYEQYF.